A single sample is the source of the 9 T cell receptor beta chains below, sequenced in a study of Ad26.COV2.S vaccination and SARS-CoV-2 variants. The assay was immunoSEQ multiplex PCR, and TCRdb's table has in-frame clones only and misses some. The top ten clones hold over 2.5% of a sample with some 500,000 clones, roughly 89% of them seen once. Noted treatment: around 19 received Ad26.COV2.S at low or high dose, single or two shots; several received placebo; per-sample allocation not given. Vaccine and placebo recipients were sampled on day 63 after the first injection. Sample: peripheral blood, taken in a trial of Ad26.COV2.S vaccine versus placebo. These receptors all stem from a person aged 18-65 years who received the Ad26.COV2.S COVID-19 vaccine or a placebo.

The chain joins TRBV24-1 to TRBJ1-2; D call uncertain. The germline V gene has CDR1 KGHDR and CDR2 SFDVKD. The germline V and J ends were trimmed by 7 bases and 4 bases, with 0 bases remaining between them. This CDR3 region has 9 residues. The CDR3 sequence: CATSYGYTF. CDR3 DNA: TGTGCCACCAGCTATGGCTACACCTTC.

The chain is built from TRBV20-1 and TRBJ2-5; 9 bases line up with TRBD1. This CDR3 comprises 15 residues. The trim removed 3 bases at V and 4 bases at J, leaving 9 bases unmatched. The germline CDR1 and CDR2 sequences are DFQATT and SNEGSKA (reference sequence). The CDR3, as DNA: TGCAGTGCTAGTGCGGGACAGGGTCACGCAGAGACCCAGTACTTC. Its protein is CSASAGQGHAETQYF.

The V and J genes are TRBV19 and TRBJ1-2, with D hard to call. The length of the CDR3 is 17 residues. Trimming cost V 5 bases and J 6 bases, with 25 bases left between them. CDR1 and CDR2 from the germline V gene are LNHDA and SQIVND (reference sequence). The CDR3 bases are TGTGCCAGTAGTGGGTCCACGGCCCTAATAGGAAGAAATGGCTACACCTTC. This sequence encodes CASSGSTALIGRNGYTF.

The V gene is TRBV7-2, the J gene TRBJ1-6; TRBD1 might be the D (5 bases). The germline V and J ends were trimmed by 6 bases and 1 base, with 13 bases remaining between them. The germline V gene encodes CDR1 SGHTA and CDR2 FQGNSA. The CDR3 sequence is 16 residues long. DNA for the CDR3: TGTGCCAGCAGAGACGGCAGGGTGTCCTATAATTCACCCCTCCACTTT. This gives the protein CASRDGRVSYNSPLHF.

This chain joins TRBV29-1 and TRBJ2-5, with a tentative D call TRBD2 (6 bases). This CDR3 is 14 amino acids long. The V and J ends lost 5 bases and 5 bases respectively, with 18 bases between them. CDR1 is SQVTM, CDR2 ANQGSEA, per germline. CDR3 protein: CSVLPGLTMETQYF. The CDR3 DNA reads as TGCAGCGTTCTTCCGGGACTGACGATGGAGACCCAGTACTTC.

This rearrangement joins TRBV7-3 to TRBJ2-2, with 11 bases that match TRBD1. The CDR3 consists of 18 residues. Germline CDR1 SGHTA, CDR2 FQGTGA. Trimming removed 4 bases from V and 4 bases from J; junction bases left unmatched: 11. CDR3 DNA: TGTGCCAGCAGCTATAGCCCGACGGGGACAGGGGGCACCGGGGAGCTGTTTTTT. It specifies CASSYSPTGTGGTGELFF.

This clone showed up just once. The gene calls are TRBV19 and TRBJ1-5; 10 positions match TRBD1. The CDR3 is made up of 15 amino acids. Trimming at V came to 5 bases and at J to 7 bases, leaving 8 bases not matched to a gene. Per germline, CDR1 LNHDA and CDR2 SQIVND (reference sequence). CDR3 loop: CASSPGGTGEQPQHF. The CDR3 region has the DNA TGTGCCAGTAGTCCCGGGGGGACAGGGGAACAGCCCCAGCATTTT.

The chain combines TRBV2 with TRBJ2-5; possibly TRBD1 for D (6 bases). With 2 bases removed from V and 5 bases from J, the gap between germline ends came to 18 bases. CDR3 length: 16 amino acids. Germline CDR1 SNHLY, CDR2 FYNNEI. Written as DNA, the CDR3 is TGTGCCAGCAGTGAATCCGAAAGTAGGGGGTTTGAGACCCAGTACTTC. It codes for CASSESESRGFETQYF.

A single count supports this clone. Other DNA sequences from this sample encode an identical CDR3 as well. J is TRBJ2-7 and V is TRBV3-1 (or the pseudogene TRBV3-2); no reliable D call. The CDR3 spans 11 residues. Trimming cost V 3 bases and J 4 bases, with 4 bases left between them. Germline V gene data show CDR1 as LGHDT and CDR2 as YNNKEL (reference sequence). The CDR3: CASSQEYEQYF. The CDR3 bases are TGTGCCAGCAGCCAGGAATACGAGCAGTACTTC.